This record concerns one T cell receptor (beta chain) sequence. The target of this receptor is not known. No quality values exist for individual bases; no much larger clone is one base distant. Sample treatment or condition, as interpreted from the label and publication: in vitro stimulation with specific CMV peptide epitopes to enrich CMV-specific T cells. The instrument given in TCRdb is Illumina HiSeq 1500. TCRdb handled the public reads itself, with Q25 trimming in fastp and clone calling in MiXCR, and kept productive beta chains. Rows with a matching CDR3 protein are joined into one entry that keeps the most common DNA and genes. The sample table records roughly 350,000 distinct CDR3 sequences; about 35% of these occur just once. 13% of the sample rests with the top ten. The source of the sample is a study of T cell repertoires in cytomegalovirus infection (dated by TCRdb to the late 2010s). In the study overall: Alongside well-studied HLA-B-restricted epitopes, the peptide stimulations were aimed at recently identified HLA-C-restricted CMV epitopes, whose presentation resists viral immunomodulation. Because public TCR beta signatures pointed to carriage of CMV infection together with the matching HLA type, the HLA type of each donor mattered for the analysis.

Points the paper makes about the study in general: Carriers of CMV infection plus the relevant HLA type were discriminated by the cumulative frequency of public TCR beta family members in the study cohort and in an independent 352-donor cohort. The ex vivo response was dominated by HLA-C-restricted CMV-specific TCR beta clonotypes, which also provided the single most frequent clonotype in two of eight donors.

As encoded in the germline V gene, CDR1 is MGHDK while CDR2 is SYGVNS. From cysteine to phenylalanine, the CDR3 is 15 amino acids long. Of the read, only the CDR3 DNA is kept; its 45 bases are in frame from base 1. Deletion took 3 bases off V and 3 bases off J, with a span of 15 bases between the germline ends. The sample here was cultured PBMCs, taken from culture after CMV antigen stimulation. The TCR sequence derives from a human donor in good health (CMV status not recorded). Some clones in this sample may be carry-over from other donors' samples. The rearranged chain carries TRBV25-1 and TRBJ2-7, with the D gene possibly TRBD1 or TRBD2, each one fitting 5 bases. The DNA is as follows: TGTGCCAGCAGTGATAGTGGGACGGCATTCTACGAGCAGTACTTC. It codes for CASSDSGTAFYEQYF.